This passage covers 8 T cell receptor beta chains from one sample sequenced in a study of cytomegalovirus exposure and HLA in healthy donors. PCR involved 60 Vbeta and 13 Jbeta primers. Measured with immunoSEQ multiplex PCR; TCRdb has only the in-frame clones, and not every one. The table lists fewer than 150,000 clones, about 76% of them singletons, with about 3.9% in the top ten. The specimen sequenced was PBMCs. The receptor source for this set is a man younger than 35 in good health and CMV-seronegative.

The chain is built from TRBV19 and TRBJ2-1; 9 bases line up with TRBD2. Germline lookup yields CDR1 LNHDA and CDR2 SQIVND (reference sequence). This CDR3 spans 18 amino acids. V gave up 3 bases and J gave up 0 bases; unmatched junction bases: 9. The CDR3 protein is CASSMIGLAPISYNEQFF. The DNA of the CDR3 is TGTGCCAGTAGTATGATCGGACTAGCGCCGATCTCCTACAATGAGCAGTTCTTC.

The V gene is TRBV10-3, the J gene TRBJ2-1, with a possible D match to TRBD1 (6 bases). The germline CDR1 and CDR2 sequences are ENHRY and SYGVKD. The CDR3 is 14 amino acids. V dropped 4 bases and J dropped 6 bases, with 13 bases sitting between them. The CDR3 coding sequence is TGTGCCATCAGTGTCGGTGAAGGGGGCAATGAGCAGTTCTTC. Its translation: CAISVGEGGNEQFF.

This rearrangement joins TRBV4-1 to TRBJ1-1; perhaps TRBD1 as D (5 bases). The CDR3 spans 14 residues. The germline V gene encodes CDR1 MGHRA and CDR2 YSYEKL. With 5 bases removed from V and 5 bases from J, the gap between germline ends came to 15 bases. The CDR3 region is CASSTYSGGTEAFF. In DNA, the CDR3 is TGCGCCAGCAGCACTTACTCTGGGGGGACTGAAGCTTTCTTT.

This chain connects TRBV14 to TRBJ2-5; 9 nucleotides match TRBD1. The length of the CDR3 is 15 residues. Trimming removed 3 bases from V and 5 bases from J; junction bases left unmatched: 7. Germline values: CDR1 SGHDN, CDR2 FVKESK. The CDR3 protein is CASSQEQGAGETQYF. CDR3 nucleotides: TGTGCCAGCAGCCAGGAACAGGGGGCTGGGGAGACCCAGTACTTC.

Here the CDR3 reads CASRITETPYEQYF. As DNA, the CDR3 is TGTGCCAGCAGGATTACCGAGACACCCTACGAGCAGTACTTC. This chain joins TRBV2 and TRBJ2-7; D is unclear. CDR1 and CDR2 (germline): SNHLY, FYNNEI. CDR3 length equals 14 residues. V lost 6 bases, J lost 2 bases, and 14 bases lay in between. The whole variable domain, filled in from reference TRBV2 and TRBJ2-7, reads EPEVTQTPSHQVTQMGQEVILRCVPISNHLYFYWYRQILGQKVEFLVSFYNNEISEKSEIFDDQFSVERPDGSNFTLKIRSTKLEDSAMYFCASRITETPYEQYFGPGTRLTVT.

A few counts support this clone. The rearrangement joins TRBV6-4 to TRBJ1-1, with 8 nucleotides matching TRBD1. Germline V gene lookup returns CDR1 MRHNA and CDR2 SNTAGT. Trimming took 0 bases from V and 2 from J; bases not matched to a gene: 11. The CDR3 totals 18 residues. The DNA of the CDR3 is TGTGCCAGCAGTGACTCGCGGGCCCTCGGACAGGGAAACACTGAAGCTTTCTTT. Translating it yields CASSDSRALGQGNTEAFF.

J is TRBJ2-5 and V is TRBV2; 10 bases agree with TRBD1. CDR1 is SNHLY, CDR2 FYNNEI, per germline. J gave up 5 bases and V 6 bases, and 0 bases lay outside the gene matches. The CDR3 spans 12 residues. The CDR3 DNA sequence: TGTGCCAGCAGGGGACAGGGGGAGACCCAGTACTTC. Its protein product is CASRGQGETQYF.

V is TRBV19 and J is TRBJ2-1, with D maybe TRBD1 (6 bases). Trimming left V 3 bases short and J 6 bases short, with 12 bases between. The CDR3 covers 14 residues. Germline-derived CDR1 and CDR2 are LNHDA and SQIVND (reference sequence). In DNA, the CDR3 is TGTGCCAGTAGTATGGGGGCTACGGTCAATGAGCAGTTCTTC. It specifies CASSMGATVNEQFF.